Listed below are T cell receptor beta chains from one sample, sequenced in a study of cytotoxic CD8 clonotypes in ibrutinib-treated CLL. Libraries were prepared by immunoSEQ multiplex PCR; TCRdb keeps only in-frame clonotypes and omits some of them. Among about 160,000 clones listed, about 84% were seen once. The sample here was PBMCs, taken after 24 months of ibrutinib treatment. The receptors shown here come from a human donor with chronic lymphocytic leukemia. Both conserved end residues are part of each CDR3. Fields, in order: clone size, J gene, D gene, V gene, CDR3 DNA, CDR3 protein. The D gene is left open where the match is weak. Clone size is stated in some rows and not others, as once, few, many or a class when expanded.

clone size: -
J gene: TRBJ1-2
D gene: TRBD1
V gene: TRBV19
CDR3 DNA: TGTGCCAGTAGGGGGACAGGATCACATGGCTACACCTTC
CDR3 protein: CASRGTGSHGYTF

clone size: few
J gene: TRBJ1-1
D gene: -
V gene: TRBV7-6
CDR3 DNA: TGTGCCAGCAGCTTTAATTTTGGGACTGAAGCTTTCTTT
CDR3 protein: CASSFNFGTEAFF

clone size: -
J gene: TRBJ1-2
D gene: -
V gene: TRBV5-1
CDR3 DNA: TGCGCCAGCAGCCGAGGAGACAGATATGGCTACACCTTC
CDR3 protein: CASSRGDRYGYTF

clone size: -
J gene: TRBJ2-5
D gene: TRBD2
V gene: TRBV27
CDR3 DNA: TGTGCCAGCAGTTTCTCCTCCGCAAGGGGACTACAAAACCAAGAGACCCAGTACTTC
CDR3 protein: CASSFSSARGLQNQETQYF

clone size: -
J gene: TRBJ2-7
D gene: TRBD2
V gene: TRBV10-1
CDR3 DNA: TGCGCCAGCAGTGGACTAGCGGGAGGGCCATCATACGAGCAGTACTTC
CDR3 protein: CASSGLAGGPSYEQYF

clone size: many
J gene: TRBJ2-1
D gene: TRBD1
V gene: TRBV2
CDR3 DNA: TGTGCCAGCGGCCGGGACAGGGGGCGAGGTGAGCAGTTCTTC
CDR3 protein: CASGRDRGRGEQFF

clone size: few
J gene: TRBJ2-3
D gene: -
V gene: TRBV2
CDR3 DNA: TGTGCCAGCGGAACCTTCAGCACAGATACGCAGTATTTT
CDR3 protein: CASGTFSTDTQYF

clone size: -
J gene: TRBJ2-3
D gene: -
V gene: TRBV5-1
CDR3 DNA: TGCGCCAGCAGCCTCGGACAGGGAGGGTACGCGCAGTATTTT
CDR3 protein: CASSLGQGGYAQYF

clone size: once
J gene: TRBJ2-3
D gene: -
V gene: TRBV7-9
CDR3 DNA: TGTGCCAGCAGCTTCAGAACAGATACGCAGTATTTT
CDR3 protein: CASSFRTDTQYF

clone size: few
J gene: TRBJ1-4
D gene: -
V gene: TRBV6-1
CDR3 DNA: TGTGCCAGCAGTGGCGGGTATAATGAAAAACTGTTTTTT
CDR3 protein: CASSGGYNEKLFF

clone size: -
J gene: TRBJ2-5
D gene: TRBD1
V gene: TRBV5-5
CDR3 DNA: TGTGCCAGCAGCGGGTGGCCGGGACAGGGGGAAGAGACCCAGTACTTC
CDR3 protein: CASSGWPGQGEETQYF

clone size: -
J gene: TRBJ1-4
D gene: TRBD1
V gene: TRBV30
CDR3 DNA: TGTGCAGTGTACAGGGGGCAAGGAGAAAAACTGTTTTTT
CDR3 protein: CAVYRGQGEKLFF

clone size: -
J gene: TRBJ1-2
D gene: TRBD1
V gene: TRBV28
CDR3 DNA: TGTGCCAGCAGAACCACAGGGGCCGGACCTAGGGGCTACACCTTC
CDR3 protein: CASRTTGAGPRGYTF

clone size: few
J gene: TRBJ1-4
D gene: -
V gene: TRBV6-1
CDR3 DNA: TGTGCCAGCATATGGCAGCCTTTAAGTGAAAAACTGTTTTTT
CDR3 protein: CASIWQPLSEKLFF

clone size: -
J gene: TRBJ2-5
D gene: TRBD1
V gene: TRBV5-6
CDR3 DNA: TGTGCCAGCAGCCTAGGACAGGTGGAGACCCAGTACTTC
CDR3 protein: CASSLGQVETQYF

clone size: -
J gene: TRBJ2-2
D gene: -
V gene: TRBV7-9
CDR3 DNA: TGTGCCAGCAGCTTTTCTCCTTCTGGGGATTCCGGGGAGCTGTTTTTT
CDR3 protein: CASSFSPSGDSGELFF

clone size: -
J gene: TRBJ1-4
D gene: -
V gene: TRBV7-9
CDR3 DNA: TGTGCCAGCAGGCCCGGAAGGGCCGCAACTAATGAAAAACTGTTTTTT
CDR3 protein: CASRPGRAATNEKLFF

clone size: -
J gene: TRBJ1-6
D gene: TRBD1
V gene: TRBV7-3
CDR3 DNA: TGTGCCAGCAGCTTTGGGGACCGGGACAGAGCCTATTCACCCCTCCACTTT
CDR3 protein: CASSFGDRDRAYSPLHF

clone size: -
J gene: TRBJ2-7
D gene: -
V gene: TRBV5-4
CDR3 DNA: TGTGCCAGCAGCCCACGGGCAGGGGAACCCTACGAGCAGTACTTC
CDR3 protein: CASSPRAGEPYEQYF

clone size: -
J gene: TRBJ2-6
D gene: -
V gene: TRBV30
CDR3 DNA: TGTGCCTGGAGTGTCTCTGCTAGCTCTGGGGCCAACGTCCTGACTTTC
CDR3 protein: CAWSVSASSGANVLTF

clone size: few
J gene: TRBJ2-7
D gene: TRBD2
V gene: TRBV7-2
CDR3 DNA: TGTGCGAGCGGGAACCCCTACGAGCAGTACTTC
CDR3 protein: CASGNPYEQYF

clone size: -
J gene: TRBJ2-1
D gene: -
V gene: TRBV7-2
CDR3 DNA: TGTGCCAGCAGCTTGGGCAGGGGCACCTACAATGAGCAGTTCTTC
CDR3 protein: CASSLGRGTYNEQFF

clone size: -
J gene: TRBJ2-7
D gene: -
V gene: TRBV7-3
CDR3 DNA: TGTGCCAGCAGCCCAGATACAGGGAGTGGGCAGTACTTC
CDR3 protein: CASSPDTGSGQYF

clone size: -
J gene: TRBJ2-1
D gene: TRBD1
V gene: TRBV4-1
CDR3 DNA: TGCGCCAGCAGCACCCTGACAGGGGGAAAGAATGAGCAGTTCTTC
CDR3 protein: CASSTLTGGKNEQFF

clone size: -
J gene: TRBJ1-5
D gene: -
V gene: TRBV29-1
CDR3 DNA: TGCAGCGTTTCAGGGGAGGGCAATCAGCCCCAGCATTTT
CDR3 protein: CSVSGEGNQPQHF

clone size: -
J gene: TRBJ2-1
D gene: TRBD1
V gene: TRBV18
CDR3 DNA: TGTGCCAGCTCAGCCAGGGGGTTGAGCTCCTACAATGAGCAGTTCTTC
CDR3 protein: CASSARGLSSYNEQFF

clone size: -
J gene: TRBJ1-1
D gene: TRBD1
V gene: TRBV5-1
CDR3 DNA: TGCGCCAGCAGCCGACAGGGAGAGACCTTTAACGCTTTCTTT
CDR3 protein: CASSRQGETFNAFF

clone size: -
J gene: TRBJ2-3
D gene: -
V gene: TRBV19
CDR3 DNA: TGTGCCAGTAGTATGGGCAGAATCACAGATACGCAGTATTTT
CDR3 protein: CASSMGRITDTQYF

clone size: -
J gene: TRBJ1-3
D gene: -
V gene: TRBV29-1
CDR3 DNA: TGCAGCGTTGACAACAGAGGCTCTGGAAACACCATATATTTT
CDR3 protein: CSVDNRGSGNTIYF

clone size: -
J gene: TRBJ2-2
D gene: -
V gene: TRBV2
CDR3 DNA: TGTGCCAGCCGGGCCGGACAGCCGAACACCGGGGAGCTGTTTTTT
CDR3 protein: CASRAGQPNTGELFF

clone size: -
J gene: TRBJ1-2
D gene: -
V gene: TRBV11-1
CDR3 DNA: TGTGCCAGCAGCTTAAGCCAGGTTTATGGCTACACCTTC
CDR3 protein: CASSLSQVYGYTF